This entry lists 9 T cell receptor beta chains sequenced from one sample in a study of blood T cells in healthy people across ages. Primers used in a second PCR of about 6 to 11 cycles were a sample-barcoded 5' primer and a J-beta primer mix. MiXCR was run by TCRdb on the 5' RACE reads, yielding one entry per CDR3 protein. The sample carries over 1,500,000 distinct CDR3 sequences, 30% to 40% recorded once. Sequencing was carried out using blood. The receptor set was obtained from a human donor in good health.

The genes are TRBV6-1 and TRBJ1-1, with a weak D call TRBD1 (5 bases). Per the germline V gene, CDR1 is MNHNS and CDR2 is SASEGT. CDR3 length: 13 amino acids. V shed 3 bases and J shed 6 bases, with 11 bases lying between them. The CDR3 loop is CASSEWVGAEAFF. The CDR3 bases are TGTGCCAGCAGTGAGTGGGTAGGGGCTGAAGCTTTCTTT.

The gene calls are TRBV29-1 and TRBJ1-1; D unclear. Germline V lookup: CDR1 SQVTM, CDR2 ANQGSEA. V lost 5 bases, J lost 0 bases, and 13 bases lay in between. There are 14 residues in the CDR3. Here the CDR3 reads CSVWGSSLNTEAFF. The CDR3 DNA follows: TGCAGCGTTTGGGGATCCTCATTGAACACTGAAGCTTTCTTT.

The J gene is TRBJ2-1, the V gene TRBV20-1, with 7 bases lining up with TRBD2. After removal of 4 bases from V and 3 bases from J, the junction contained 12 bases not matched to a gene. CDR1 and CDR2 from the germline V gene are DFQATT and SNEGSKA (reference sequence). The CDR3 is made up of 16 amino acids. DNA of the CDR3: TGCAGTGCTACCCCGGATGGGGACTACCACTACAATGAGCAGTTCTTC. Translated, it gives CSATPDGDYHYNEQFF.

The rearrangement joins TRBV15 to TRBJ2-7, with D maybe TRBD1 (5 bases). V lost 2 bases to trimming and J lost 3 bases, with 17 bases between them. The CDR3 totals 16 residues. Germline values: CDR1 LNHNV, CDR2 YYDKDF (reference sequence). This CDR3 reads CATSRPRQSKIYEQYF. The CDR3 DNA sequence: TGTGCCACCAGCAGACCGAGACAGTCCAAAATCTACGAGCAGTACTTC.

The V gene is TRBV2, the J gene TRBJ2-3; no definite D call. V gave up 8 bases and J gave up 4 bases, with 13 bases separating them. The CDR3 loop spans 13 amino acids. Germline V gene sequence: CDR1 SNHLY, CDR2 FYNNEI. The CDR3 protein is CASGLLTPDTQYF. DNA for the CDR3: TGTGCCAGCGGCCTCCTAACCCCAGATACGCAGTATTTT.

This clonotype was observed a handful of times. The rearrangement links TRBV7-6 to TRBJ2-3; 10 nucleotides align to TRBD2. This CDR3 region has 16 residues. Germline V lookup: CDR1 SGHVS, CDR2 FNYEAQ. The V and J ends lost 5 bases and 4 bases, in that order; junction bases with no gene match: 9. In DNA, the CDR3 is TGTGCCAGCAGCGGTCCCGAGCGGGGGGGCGCAGATACGCAGTATTTT. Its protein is CASSGPERGGADTQYF.

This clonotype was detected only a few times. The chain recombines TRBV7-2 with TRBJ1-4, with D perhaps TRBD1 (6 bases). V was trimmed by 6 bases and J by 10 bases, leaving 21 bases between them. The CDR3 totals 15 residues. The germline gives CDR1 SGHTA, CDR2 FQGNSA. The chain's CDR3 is CASRPGGGAVGKLFF. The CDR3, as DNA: TGTGCCAGCAGACCCGGTGGGGGGGCGGTAGGAAAACTGTTTTTT.

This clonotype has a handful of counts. CDR3 amino acids: CASSPTDTYGYTF. The DNA for the CDR3 is TGCGCCAGCAGCCCCACAGACACGTATGGCTACACCTTC. This chain joins TRBV4-3 and TRBJ1-2, with no clear D. Trimming cost V 4 bases and J 5 bases, with 11 bases left between them. CDR1 is LGHNA, CDR2 YSLEER, per germline. The CDR3 covers 13 residues.

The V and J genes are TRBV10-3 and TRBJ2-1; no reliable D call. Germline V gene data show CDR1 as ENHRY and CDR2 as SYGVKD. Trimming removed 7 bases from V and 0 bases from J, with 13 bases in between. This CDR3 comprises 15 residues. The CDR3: CAINEDESSYNEQFF. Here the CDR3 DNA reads TGTGCCATCAACGAGGACGAGAGCTCCTACAATGAGCAGTTCTTC.